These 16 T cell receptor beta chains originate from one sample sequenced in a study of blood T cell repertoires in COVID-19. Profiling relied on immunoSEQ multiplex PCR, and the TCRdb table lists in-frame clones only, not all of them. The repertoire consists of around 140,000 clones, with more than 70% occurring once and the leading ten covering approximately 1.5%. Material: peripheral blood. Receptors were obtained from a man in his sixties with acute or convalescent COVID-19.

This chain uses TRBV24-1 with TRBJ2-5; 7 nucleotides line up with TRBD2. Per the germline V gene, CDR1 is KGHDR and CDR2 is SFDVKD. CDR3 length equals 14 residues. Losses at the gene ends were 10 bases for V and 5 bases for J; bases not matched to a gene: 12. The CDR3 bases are TGTGCCACAGGGAGGGGAGGGGCGAGGGAGACCCAGTACTTC. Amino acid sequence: CATGRGGARETQYF.

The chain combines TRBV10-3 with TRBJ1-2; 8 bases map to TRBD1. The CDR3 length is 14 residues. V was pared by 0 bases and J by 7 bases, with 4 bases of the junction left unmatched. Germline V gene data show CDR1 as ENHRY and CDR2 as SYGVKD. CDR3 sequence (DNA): TGTGCCATCAGTGAGTCGCAGGGGGCTGGTGGCTACACCTTC. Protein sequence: CAISESQGAGGYTF.

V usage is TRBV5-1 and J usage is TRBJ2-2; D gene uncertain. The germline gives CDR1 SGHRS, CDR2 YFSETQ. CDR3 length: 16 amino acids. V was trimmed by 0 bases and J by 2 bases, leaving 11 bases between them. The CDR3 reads CASSLGHRTNTGELFF. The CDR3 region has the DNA TGCGCCAGCAGCTTGGGACATCGAACTAACACCGGGGAGCTGTTTTTT. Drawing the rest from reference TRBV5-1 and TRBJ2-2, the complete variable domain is KAGVTQTPRYLIKTRGQQVTLSCSPISGHRSVSWYQQTPGQGLQFLFEYFSETQRNKGNFPGRFSGRQFSNSRSEMNVSTLELGDSALYLCASSLGHRTNTGELFFGEGSRLTVL.

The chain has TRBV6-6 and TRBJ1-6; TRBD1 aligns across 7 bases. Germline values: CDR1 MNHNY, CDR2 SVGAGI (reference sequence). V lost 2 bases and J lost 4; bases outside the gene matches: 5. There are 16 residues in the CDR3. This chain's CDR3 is CASSYDREVYNSPLHF. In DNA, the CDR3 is TGTGCCAGCAGTTACGACAGGGAAGTGTATAATTCACCCCTCCACTTT.

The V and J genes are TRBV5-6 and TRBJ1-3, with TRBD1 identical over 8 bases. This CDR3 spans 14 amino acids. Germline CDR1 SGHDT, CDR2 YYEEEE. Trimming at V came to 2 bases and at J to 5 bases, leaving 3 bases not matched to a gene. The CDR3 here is CASSFGQGRNTIYF. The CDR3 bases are TGTGCCAGCAGCTTCGGACAGGGTAGAAACACCATATATTTT.

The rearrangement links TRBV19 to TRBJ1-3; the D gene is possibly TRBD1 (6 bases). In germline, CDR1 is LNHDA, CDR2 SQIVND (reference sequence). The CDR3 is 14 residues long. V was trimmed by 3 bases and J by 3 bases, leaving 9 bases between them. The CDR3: CASSIHRDGNTIYF. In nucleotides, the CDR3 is TGTGCCAGTAGTATTCACAGGGATGGAAACACCATATATTTT.

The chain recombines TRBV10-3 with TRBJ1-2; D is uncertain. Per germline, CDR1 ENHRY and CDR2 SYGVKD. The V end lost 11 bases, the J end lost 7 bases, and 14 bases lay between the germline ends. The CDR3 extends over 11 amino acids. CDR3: CAGGKPVGYTF. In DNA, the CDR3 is TGTGCCGGAGGAAAGCCGGTTGGCTACACCTTC.

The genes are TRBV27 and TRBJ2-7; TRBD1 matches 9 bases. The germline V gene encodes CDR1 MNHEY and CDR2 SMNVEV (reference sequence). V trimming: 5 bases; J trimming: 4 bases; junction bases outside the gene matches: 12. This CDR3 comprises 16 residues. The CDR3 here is CASSRGSGTGRYEQYF. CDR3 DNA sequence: TGTGCCAGCAGTCGTGGGTCCGGGACAGGGAGATACGAGCAGTACTTC.

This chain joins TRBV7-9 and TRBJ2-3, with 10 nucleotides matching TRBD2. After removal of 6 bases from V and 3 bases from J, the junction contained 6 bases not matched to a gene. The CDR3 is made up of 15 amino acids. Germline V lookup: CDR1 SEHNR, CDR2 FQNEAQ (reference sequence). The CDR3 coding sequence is TGTGCCAGCAGTCTGGGACTAGCGAGTACAGATACGCAGTATTTT. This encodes CASSLGLASTDTQYF.

The chain's CDR3 is CASSVGTSGGPHSGANVLTF. The CDR3 nucleotides are TGTGCCAGCAGCGTGGGGACTAGCGGGGGGCCGCACTCTGGGGCCAACGTCCTGACTTTC. V is TRBV9 and J is TRBJ2-6, with 15 nucleotides matching TRBD2. The CDR3 is made up of 20 amino acids. V trimming: 2 bases; J trimming: 0 bases; junction bases outside the gene matches: 6. Germline V gene data show CDR1 as SGDLS and CDR2 as YYNGEE.

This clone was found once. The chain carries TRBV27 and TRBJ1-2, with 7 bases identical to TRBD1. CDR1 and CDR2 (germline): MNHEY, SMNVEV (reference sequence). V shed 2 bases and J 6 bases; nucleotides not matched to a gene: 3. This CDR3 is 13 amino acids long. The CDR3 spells CASSLRQGNGYTF. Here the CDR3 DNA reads TGTGCCAGCAGTTTACGACAGGGTAATGGCTACACCTTC.

In DNA, the CDR3 is TGTGCCAGCAGAGGGGGCAATTTCGCCGGGGAGCTGTTTTTT. Its translation is CASRGGNFAGELFF. This chain connects TRBV25-1 to TRBJ2-2; TRBD1 matches 7 bases. V lost 6 bases and J lost 6; bases outside the gene matches: 7. Per germline, CDR1 MGHDK and CDR2 SYGVNS. The CDR3 extends over 14 amino acids.

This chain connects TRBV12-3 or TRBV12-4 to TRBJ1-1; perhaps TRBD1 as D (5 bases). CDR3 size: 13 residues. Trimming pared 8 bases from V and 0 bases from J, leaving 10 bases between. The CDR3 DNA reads TGTGCCAGCGGGCAACAGGTGAACACTGAAGCTTTCTTT. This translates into CASGQQVNTEAFF.

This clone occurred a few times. The CDR3 is CASRPPGQVYEQYF. The CDR3 nucleotides are TGTGCCAGCAGGCCTCCGGGACAGGTCTACGAGCAGTACTTC. The chain employs TRBV6-5 and TRBJ2-7, with 8 bases identical to TRBD1. With V trimmed by 6 bases and J by 3 bases, 7 bases remained unmatched. The germline V gene has CDR1 MNHEY and CDR2 SVGAGI. This CDR3 comprises 14 residues.

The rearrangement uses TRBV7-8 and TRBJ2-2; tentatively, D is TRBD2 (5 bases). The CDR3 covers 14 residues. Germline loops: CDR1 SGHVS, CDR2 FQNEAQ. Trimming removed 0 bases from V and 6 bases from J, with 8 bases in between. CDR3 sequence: CASSLAGSAGELFF. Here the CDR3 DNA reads TGTGCCAGCAGCTTAGCAGGGAGCGCCGGGGAGCTGTTTTTT.

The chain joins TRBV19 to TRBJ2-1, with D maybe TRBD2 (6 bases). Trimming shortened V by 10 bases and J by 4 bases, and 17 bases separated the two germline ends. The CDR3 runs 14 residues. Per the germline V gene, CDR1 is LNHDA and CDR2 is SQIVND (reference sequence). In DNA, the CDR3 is TGTGCCACCTCCCTCGGGACTGATTACAATGAGCAGTTCTTC. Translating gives CATSLGTDYNEQFF. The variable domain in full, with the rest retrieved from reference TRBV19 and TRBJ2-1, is DGGITQSPKYLFRKEGQNVTLSCEQNLNHDAMYWYRQDPGQGLRLIYYSQIVNDFQKGDIAEGYSVSREKKESFPLTVTSAQKNPTAFYLCATSLGTDYNEQFFGPGTRLTVL.